The clone carrying this T cell receptor (beta chain) was observed at least ten times. Its antigen is unknown. These data come from a study of T cell repertoires in cytomegalovirus infection. Study background: TCR beta signatures that were public indicated CMV infection and matching HLA type.

Whole-study results and caveats: HLA-C-restricted CMV clonotypes gave the most frequent clonotype in two of eight donors. The study identified carriers of CMV plus the relevant HLA from cumulative public TCR beta family frequency.

This CDR3 contains 16 residues. Losses at the gene ends were 5 bases for V and 3 bases for J; bases not matched to a gene: 2. Germline V CDR1 and CDR2: SGHTA, FQGNSA. TCRdb re-analysed the reads in MiXCR, keeping a single row per CDR3 protein. The profile shows fewer than 200,000 distinct CDR3 sequences, 8.5% to 10% of them singletons. The chain joins TRBV7-2 to TRBJ2-1, with TRBD2 matching 15 bases. The receptor was derived from a human donor in good health (CMV status not recorded). Some clones in this sample may be carry-over from other donors' samples. The sequenced sample was PBMCs. CDR3 sequence reads: CASSGTSGRYYNEQFF. CDR3 nucleotide sequence: TGTGCCAGCAGCGGGACTAGCGGGAGGTACTACAATGAGCAGTTCTTC.